The T cell receptor (beta chain) described here comes from a study of shared clonotypes between healthy human individuals. Overall study findings and caveats: Sorted-subset sequencing, rarefaction showed, was incomplete despite large depth.

Germline lookup yields CDR1 SGHTA and CDR2 FQGTGA. The length of the CDR3 is 15 residues. The V segment lost 3 bases and the J segment 4 bases; nucleotides outside the gene matches: 5. In regard to this clone: Its antigen is not known.

Sorted subsets were amplified in replicate PCRs using approximately 0.2 ug DNA, about 30,000 T cell genomes. TCRdb's copy holds only in-frame clones and misses some; the assay was immunoSEQ multiplex PCR. The sample includes around 1 million clones, around 80% of them seen just once. The V gene is TRBV7-3, the J gene TRBJ2-5; 10 bases are shared with TRBD2. Sequencing was performed on memory CD4+ T cells sorted from blood. Regarding subset: CD45RA-negative fraction. The clonotype originates from a man aged 18 to 29 in good health. The DNA of the CDR3 is TGTGCCAGCAGCTTGGGTAGCGGGGGGTCAGAGACCCAGTACTTC. It is translated as CASSLGSGGSETQYF.